Described below is a single T cell receptor beta chain sequence and its context. This record belongs to a study of OX40 agonist ivuxolimab in advanced cancers. The protocol was immunoSEQ multiplex PCR, while the TCRdb copy is restricted to in-frame clones and leaves out a portion. The sample holds fewer than 65,000 clones, 85% to 90% seen once. CDR3 length: 14 residues. After removal of 7 bases from V and 3 bases from J, the junction contained 4 bases not matched to a gene. From germline, CDR1 is MNHNS and CDR2 SASEGT. The clonotype comes from an adult with an advanced solid tumor such as melanoma, head and neck, liver or kidney cancer. The chain joins TRBV6-1 to TRBJ1-3; 9 bases are shared with TRBD1. Source: CD4+ or CD8+ T cells sorted from blood, taken in a trial of the OX40 agonist ivuxolimab. CDR3 bases: TGTGCCAGCAATAGGGACAGGGATGGAAACACCATATATTTT. This sequence encodes CASNRDRDGNTIYF.